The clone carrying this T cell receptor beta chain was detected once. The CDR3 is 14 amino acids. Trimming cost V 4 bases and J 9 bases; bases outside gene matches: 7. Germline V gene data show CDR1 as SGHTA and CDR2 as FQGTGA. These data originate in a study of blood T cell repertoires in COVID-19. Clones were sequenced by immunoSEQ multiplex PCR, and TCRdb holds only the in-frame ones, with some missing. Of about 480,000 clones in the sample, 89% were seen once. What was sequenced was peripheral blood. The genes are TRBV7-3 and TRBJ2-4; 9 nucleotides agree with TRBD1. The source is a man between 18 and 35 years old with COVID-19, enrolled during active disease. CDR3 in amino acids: CASSSGQGGGIQYF. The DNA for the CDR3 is TGTGCCAGCAGCTCGGGACAGGGTGGGGGCATTCAGTACTTC.